This is a list of T cell receptor beta chains from one sample in a study of identical twins. TCRdb independently ran MiXCR on the 5' RACE reads; one entry per CDR3 protein. The top ten clones hold approximately 0.52% of a sample with approximately 550,000 distinct CDR3 sequences, approximately 20% of them seen once. The sample was also reused in another study, on yellow fever vaccine responses in identical twins.

Sample: CD4+ T cells sorted from blood. The receptors derive from a woman between 18 and 30 years old in good health. The CDR3 runs from the conserved cysteine through the conserved F or W. D genes are given only for firm matches. Clone size is shown for a subset of rows, as once, few, many or a class of expanded clone.

.	TRBJ2-7	.	TRBV7-2	13	TGTGCCAGCAGCTTCAAACTAGCCAGCGAGCAGTACTTC	CASSFKLASEQYF
.	TRBJ2-1	TRBD2	TRBV6-1	14	TGTGCCAGCACCCTAGCGGGCTCCTACAATGAGCAGTTCTTC	CASTLAGSYNEQFF
few	TRBJ1-1	.	TRBV18	15	TGTGCCAGCTCACCTTATCGGGCCCTCAACACTGAAGCTTTCTTT	CASSPYRALNTEAFF
many	TRBJ1-2	.	TRBV27	15	TGTGCCAGCGCCCCTAGGGACCGAGCTAACTATGGCTACACCTTC	CASAPRDRANYGYTF
.	TRBJ2-1	.	TRBV20-1	14	TGCAGTGGAGCCCTGTTGGGCAGCTACAATGAGCAGTTCTTC	CSGALLGSYNEQFF
.	TRBJ2-3	.	TRBV20-1	15	TGCAGTGCTAGAGTCGTTAGCGGAAGCACAGATACGCAGTATTTT	CSARVVSGSTDTQYF
.	TRBJ2-1	TRBD2	TRBV7-3	15	TGTGCCAGCAGGCCCTCCGGGACTAGTTACAATGAGCAGTTCTTC	CASRPSGTSYNEQFF
few	TRBJ2-7	TRBD1	TRBV5-1	14	TGCGCCAGCAGCCCAGGGACAGGGAACTACGAGCAGTACTTC	CASSPGTGNYEQYF
.	TRBJ2-5	.	TRBV28	14	TGTGCCAGCAGCCTAGCAGGGGTTGGGGAGACCCAGTACTTC	CASSLAGVGETQYF
few	TRBJ2-1	TRBD2	TRBV27	15	TGTGCCAGCAGCCAGCCGGGGCGGGAGAACAATGAGCAGTTCTTC	CASSQPGRENNEQFF
.	TRBJ2-7	TRBD1	TRBV10-3	16	TGTGCCATCAGCCAACCGGGACAGGGTAACTCCTACGAGCAGTACTTC	CAISQPGQGNSYEQYF
few	TRBJ2-1	.	TRBV28	14	TGTGCCAGCAGTTCAGACCCCTCCTACAATGAGCAGTTCTTC	CASSSDPSYNEQFF
.	TRBJ2-1	.	TRBV18	16	TGTGCCAGCTCACCTCCAGGAGCGGTCACCTACAATGAGCAGTTCTTC	CASSPPGAVTYNEQFF
.	TRBJ2-7	TRBD1	TRBV5-1	17	TGCGCCAGCAGAAACTGGCAGGGCAGGGGGCCCCACTACGAGCAGTACTTC	CASRNWQGRGPHYEQYF
.	TRBJ2-4	.	TRBV6-1	19	TGTGCCAGCAGTGAGGGGCACAGTGGAACTACGCTAGCCAAAAACATTCAGTACTTC	CASSEGHSGTTLAKNIQYF
.	TRBJ2-1	.	TRBV5-1	17	TGCGCCAGCAGCTTGGAGGGACCAGTGGGAGCCTACAATGAGCAGTTCTTC	CASSLEGPVGAYNEQFF
few	TRBJ2-7	TRBD1	TRBV24-1	15	TGTGCCACCAGTGATTCAGGGACAGGGTCCTACGAGCAGTACTTC	CATSDSGTGSYEQYF
.	TRBJ1-2	.	TRBV12-3/TRBV12-4	13	TGTGCCAGCAGTCCCGTTAGGGGATCTGGCTACACCTTC	CASSPVRGSGYTF
.	TRBJ2-2	.	TRBV7-2	15	TGTGCCAGCAGCTTAGAACGAAGGGGCTTCGGGGAGCTGTTTTTT	CASSLERRGFGELFF
.	TRBJ1-2	TRBD1	TRBV10-3	14	TGTGCCATCAGTGGGGGACAGCAGCTCTATGGCTACACCTTC	CAISGGQQLYGYTF
.	TRBJ2-7	.	TRBV5-1	13	TGCGCCAGTACACCCTGGCCGGCCTACGAGCAGTACTTC	CASTPWPAYEQYF
.	TRBJ2-5	.	TRBV24-1	14	TGTGCCACCAGTGATGCCCGAGGGGTCCAGAGCTACTACTTC	CATSDARGVQSYYF
.	TRBJ2-5	TRBD2	TRBV5-1	14	TGCGCCAGCAGCTTGTGGGAGGGCCGAGAGACCCAGTACTTC	CASSLWEGRETQYF
.	TRBJ2-3	TRBD2	TRBV11-2	17	TGTGCCAGCAGCCCCACTATAGCGGGGGGGCTATTCGATACGCAGTATTTT	CASSPTIAGGLFDTQYF
.	TRBJ2-3	.	TRBV5-1	16	TGCGCCAGCAGCTTGGGAACAAACTCAGTGACAGATACGCAGTATTTT	CASSLGTNSVTDTQYF
.	TRBJ2-1	.	TRBV12-5	13	TGTGCTAATCGGTGGAGCTCCTACAATGAGCAGTTCTTC	CANRWSSYNEQFF